This is a list of T cell receptor beta chains from one sample in a study of long-term antiretroviral therapy in people with HIV. The repertoire was sequenced with immunoSEQ multiplex PCR; TCRdb's copy has only in-frame clones and lacks some. In the table there are fewer than 30,000 clones, roughly 80% of which are singletons. The sequences come from unsorted PBMCs, collected 3 years after starting antiretroviral therapy. These receptors were obtained from a man aged 40-55 years with HIV. Each CDR3 is given with its conserved first and last residue. D genes are given only for firm matches. A row's size may be missing; if present it is once, few, many or a size class.

D	size	V	J	CDR3	DNA
-	once	TRBV18	TRBJ2-4	CASPVEGETKNIQYF	TGTGCCAGCCCAGTGGAGGGGGAGACCAAAAACATTCAGTACTTC
TRBD2	-	TRBV10-3	TRBJ2-1	CAISGSRTSGSSYNEQFF	TGTGCCATCAGTGGGAGTCGGACTAGCGGGAGCTCCTACAATGAGCAGTTCTTC
-	-	TRBV2	TRBJ2-1	CASSIGPNNEQFF	TGTGCCAGCAGCATCGGACCCAACAATGAGCAGTTCTTC
-	-	TRBV7-7	TRBJ2-3	CASSLVPPGVGLQKTDTQYF	TGTGCCAGCAGCTTAGTGCCGCCGGGTGTAGGCTTACAAAAGACAGATACGCAGTATTTT
TRBD2	-	TRBV2	TRBJ2-6	CASKGLPGGANVLTF	TGTGCCAGCAAGGGACTACCGGGTGGGGCCAACGTCCTGACTTTC
TRBD2	few	TRBV15	TRBJ2-1	CATSRDAGAGGDNEQFF	TGTGCCACCAGCAGAGATGCCGGCGCGGGAGGGGACAATGAGCAGTTCTTC
TRBD1	few	TRBV7-9	TRBJ1-1	CASSLGGQGAEAFF	TGTGCCAGCAGCTTAGGGGGACAGGGGGCTGAAGCTTTCTTT
-	-	TRBV18	TRBJ2-3	CASSELLTDTQYF	TGTGCCAGCTCAGAGCTCCTCACAGATACGCAGTATTTT
-	-	TRBV23-1	TRBJ2-7	CASSQSGQGPRYF	TGCGCCAGCAGTCAATCGGGGCAGGGGCCCCGGTACTTC
TRBD2	few	TRBV7-9	TRBJ2-7	CASSLSSAGVRNEQYF	TGTGCCAGCAGCTTATCTTCAGCGGGAGTAAGGAACGAGCAGTACTTC